This TCR beta chain stems from a study of CD8+CD57+ T cells in acquired aplastic anemia. Study as a whole: Sorted CD4+ and CD8+ cells yielded about 3.1 ug of DNA on average. Mean read depth for CD4+ cells from healthy donors was around 11 million.

General study findings and limits: Patients and controls turned out to have 25 to 30 CD8+ CDR3 sequences in common.

V gave up 0 bases and J gave up 0 bases; unmatched junction bases: 10. The CDR3 runs 18 residues. The germline V gene encodes CDR1 LGHDT and CDR2 YNNKEL (reference sequence). This clonotype was picked up many times. The antigen remains unidentified. The template for TCR beta VDJ and CDR3 sequence profiling was genomic DNA. TCRdb re-called the reads with MiXCR, one entry per CDR3 protein. The data hold about 110,000 distinct CDR3 sequences, with 51% observed a single time. The chain uses TRBV3-1 and TRBJ2-5; TRBD2 agrees at 7 bases. Specimen: sorted CD4+, CD8+, or CD8+CD57+ T cells (not recorded which) from PBMCs. This receptor was taken from a human donor in good health, serving as a control. CDR3 residues: CASSQDTLPAGDQETQYF. The CDR3 coding sequence is TGTGCCAGCAGCCAAGATACCTTGCCGGCGGGGGACCAAGAGACCCAGTACTTC.